This T cell receptor beta chain was captured in a study of cytomegalovirus exposure and HLA in healthy donors. The PCR had 60 Vbeta and 13 Jbeta primers. Clones were sequenced by immunoSEQ multiplex PCR, and TCRdb holds only the in-frame ones, with some missing. The sample contains about 150,000 clones, 76% of which appear only once. This clone turned up a few times. One junction end disagrees with the germline gene, perhaps due to a read error. From germline, CDR1 is SEHNR and CDR2 FQNEAQ (reference sequence). This CDR3 is 16 amino acids long. The chain links TRBV7-9 to TRBJ1-4; 10 positions match TRBD1. The material sequenced was PBMCs. The TCR sequence derives from a female donor in good health and CMV-seropositive. This CDR3 reads CSSSSTGGRGNEKLFF. The CDR3 DNA reads TGTTCCAGCAGCTCGACAGGGGGCCGGGGTAATGAAAAACTGTTTTTT.